A selection of T cell receptor beta chains follows, all from one sample in a study of T cells in Graves' hyperthyroidism and ophthalmopathy. TCRdb independently ran MiXCR on the multiplex PCR reads; one entry per CDR3 protein. The sample yields more than 650,000 distinct CDR3 sequences, approximately 14% seen once. The sample comprised blood. These receptors came from a young woman with Graves' hyperthyroidism. The CDR3 runs from the conserved cysteine through the conserved F or W.

TRBV3-1 | CASSQAGTGYYEQYF
TRBV20-1 | CSAPTSATDTQYF
TRBV9 | CASRPGLAGGQGETQYF
TRBV7-8 | CASSAGWTGYNEQFF
TRBV7-2 | CASSSRREGTGELFF
TRBV2 | CASSTGEYWDEQFF
TRBV29-1 | CSVEAGPGGAEAFF
TRBV12-3/TRBV12-4 | CASSQSWGQPQHF
TRBV28 | CASSFRTSGEETQYF
TRBV20-1 | CSARDAREGADTQYF
TRBV10-2 | CASKTADNSPLHF
TRBV18 | CASSPMGQGMNTEAFF
TRBV19 | CASTSTDLGGRYDQFF
TRBV29-1 | CSVGSAGAGELFF
TRBV30 | CAWSHRVGYGYTF
TRBV20-1 | CSAAPGQGKAYSPLHF
TRBV12-3/TRBV12-4 | CASSRLASVIPGELFF
TRBV10-1 | CASSGAGGPQDTQYF
TRBV5-6 | CASSLVGAGTGELFF
TRBV5-5 | CASSFNYPGPQRAFFGYTF
TRBV2 | CASRTSGEYNEQFF
TRBV11-3 | CASSQRNTGELFF
TRBV5-1 | CASSLRARIYNEQFF
TRBV7-9 | CASSPKARGETQYF
TRBV5-6 | CASSLLAGVKTQYF
TRBV18 | CASSPDITDQPQHF
TRBV30 | CAWSVRAGGKNIQYF
TRBV29-1 | CSVQENYGYTF
TRBV28 | CASSSPLKSRAYEQYF
TRBV27 | CASSSLRVDTQYF
TRBV24-1 | CATSDPRGGGANVLTF
TRBV10-3 | CAISESTGDVNGYTF
TRBV30 | CAWGREGSYEQYF
TRBV7-6 | CASSLGTSVSGELFF
TRBV6-1 | CASREGARTEAFF